This passage covers 22 T cell receptor beta chains from one sample sequenced in a study of post-analysis software for immune sequencing data. Sequencing libraries made from TCR beta cDNA carried unique molecular identifiers. TCRdb redid the calling of the PCR reads with MiXCR, one entry per CDR3 protein. The sample lists hundreds of thousands of distinct CDR3 sequences; roughly 45% were seen once. General study points: Included in a set of roughly five TRBV segments more frequent in patients than controls were TRBV5-6, TRBV5-1 and TRBV20-1.

Antigens for these TCRs are unknown. Sequencing was done on a sample of blood. Source of these receptors: a girl aged 5-17 years with multiple sclerosis.

The chain recombines TRBV7-9 with TRBJ2-1, with 10 bases aligning to TRBD1. The CDR3 loop spans 14 amino acids. The J segment lost 8 bases and the V segment lost 6 bases, leaving 7 bases of the junction unmatched. Per the germline V gene, CDR1 is SEHNR and CDR2 is FQNEAQ (reference sequence). CDR3 amino acids: CASRGTGVGYEQFF. CDR3 DNA: TGTGCCAGCAGAGGGACAGGGGTTGGCTATGAGCAGTTCTTC. Full variable domain (rest looked up from reference TRBV7-9 and TRBJ2-1): DTGVSQNPRHKITKRGQNVTFRCDPISEHNRLYWYRQTLGQGPEFLTYFQNEAQLEKSRLLSDRFSAERPKGSFSTLEIQRTEQGDSAMYLCASRGTGVGYEQFFGPGTRLTVL.

This clonotype appeared once. V is TRBV9 and J is TRBJ2-5; 11 bases are a match to TRBD2. Germline CDR1 SGDLS, CDR2 YYNGEE. V lost 8 bases to trimming and J lost 3 bases; unmatched junction nucleotides: 6. The CDR3 covers 14 residues. The CDR3 is CASQSGLAEETQYF. CDR3 DNA sequence: TGTGCCAGTCAGTCGGGACTAGCGGAAGAGACCCAGTACTTC.

CDR3 sequence (DNA): TGTGCCAGCGTCCGGGGGGACTCCTACAATGAGCAGTTCTTC. Amino acid sequence: CASVRGDSYNEQFF. This chain connects TRBV9 to TRBJ2-1; 7 positions match TRBD2. The CDR3 has 14 residues. V gave up 7 bases and J gave up 0 bases; unmatched junction bases: 4. CDR1 is SGDLS and CDR2 is YYNGEE in the germline V gene.

The rearrangement links TRBV7-2 to TRBJ1-4; unclear D gene. Germline lookup yields CDR1 SGHTA and CDR2 FQGNSA. This CDR3 is 14 amino acids long. Trimming stripped 4 bases from V and 8 bases from J, with 14 bases between. The CDR3 DNA reads as TGTGCCAGCAGCTCCTCCGTGGGTGGGGAAAAACTGTTTTTT. Translated: CASSSSVGGEKLFF.

This rearrangement joins TRBV7-3 to TRBJ1-1, with D maybe TRBD1 (5 bases). Trimming removed 4 bases at V and 6 bases at J, with 12 bases between. Germline V lookup: CDR1 SGHTA, CDR2 FQGTGA. The CDR3 is 13 residues long. Here the CDR3 DNA reads TGTGCCAGCAGCTCCTACAGGCCCCCTGAAGCTTTCTTT. As protein: CASSSYRPPEAFF.

This clonotype was observed at least ten times. The J gene is TRBJ2-5, the V gene TRBV4-3, with 8 bases aligning to TRBD1. With 3 bases clipped from V and 5 bases from J, the junction kept 8 bases outside the gene matches. The CDR3 extends over 15 amino acids. In germline, CDR1 is LGHNA, CDR2 YSLEER. The CDR3 DNA reads as TGCGCCAGCAGCCAGGTCAGGGGGCGCTTCGAGACCCAGTACTTC. This sequence encodes CASSQVRGRFETQYF.

The sample holds one count of this clonotype. The chain links TRBV20-1 to TRBJ1-5; TRBD1 might be the D (5 bases). Trimming shortened V by 5 bases and J by 6 bases, and 17 bases separated the two germline ends. The CDR3 has 14 amino acids. Germline V gene sequence: CDR1 DFQATT, CDR2 SNEGSKA (reference sequence). CDR3 sequence (DNA): TGCAGTGCTGGGGGAGGAGGGGAGAGTCAGCCCCAGCATTTT. This translates into CSAGGGGESQPQHF.

As to this clonotype: At one of its ends the junction is not consistent with the germline gene, which may arise from a read error. This chain links TRBV4-1 with TRBJ2-7; 7 positions match TRBD1. The CDR3 contains 16 residues. CDR1 is MGHRA and CDR2 is YSYEKL in the germline V gene. The CDR3 protein is CAGSQSGRDSSYEQYF. CDR3 nucleotide sequence: TGCGCCGGCAGCCAGTCAGGCCGGGACAGCTCCTACGAGCAGTACTTC.

This chain connects TRBV12-3 or TRBV12-4 to TRBJ2-5, with 8 bases that match TRBD1. The CDR3 covers 13 residues. V shed 10 bases and J 5 bases; nucleotides not matched to a gene: 9. Here the CDR3 reads CATSTGALETQYF. The CDR3 DNA follows: TGTGCCACCTCGACAGGGGCGCTCGAGACCCAGTACTTC.

The rearrangement uses TRBV6-6 and TRBJ1-1; 9 nucleotides align to TRBD1. The V and J ends lost 6 bases and 4 bases, in that order; junction bases with no gene match: 6. Germline V lookup: CDR1 MNHNY, CDR2 SVGAGI (reference sequence). The length of the CDR3 is 14 residues. CDR3 sequence: CASRSGTGSTEAFF. The CDR3 bases are TGTGCCAGCAGGTCCGGGACAGGGAGCACTGAAGCTTTCTTT.

This clonotype was observed many times. The chain employs TRBV28 and TRBJ2-7; a possible D gene is TRBD1 (6 bases). V shed 4 bases and J shed 2 bases, with 9 bases lying between them. This CDR3 is built from 13 residues. Germline assignment: CDR1 MDHEN and CDR2 SYDVKM. The DNA for the CDR3 is TGTGCCAGCAGTTCCGGGACACCCTACGAGCAGTACTTC. This sequence encodes CASSSGTPYEQYF. Looking up the rest from reference TRBV28 and TRBJ2-7 gives the full variable domain: DVKVTQSSRYLVKRTGEKVFLECVQDMDHENMFWYRQDPGLGLRLIYFSYDVKMKEKGDIPEGYSVSREKKERFSLILESASTNQTSMYLCASSSGTPYEQYFGPGTRLTVT.

This clonotype was found a few times. The V call is TRBV5-6, the J call TRBJ2-1; 9 bases are shared with TRBD2. The J segment lost 8 bases and the V segment lost 5 bases, leaving 11 bases of the junction unmatched. The length of the CDR3 is 15 residues. Germline loops: CDR1 SGHDT, CDR2 YYEEEE. This CDR3 is CASRLWREGGYEQFF. In nucleotides, the CDR3 is TGTGCCAGCAGATTGTGGCGGGAGGGTGGCTATGAGCAGTTCTTC.

This clonotype was seen only a few times. The V and J genes are TRBV28 and TRBJ2-1; D gene uncertain. The CDR3 is made up of 15 amino acids. The V end lost 2 bases, the J end lost 6 bases, and 14 bases lay between the germline ends. CDR1 and CDR2 (germline): MDHEN, SYDVKM. In nucleotides, the CDR3 is TGTGCCAGCAGTTTAAGCCCTCCGCCCCTCAATGAGCAGTTCTTC. Amino acids: CASSLSPPPLNEQFF.

The sample holds many counts of this clonotype. This chain uses TRBV4-1 with TRBJ2-1; D gene ambiguous. Germline V lookup: CDR1 MGHRA, CDR2 YSYEKL. This CDR3 has 16 residues. Between the trimmed V and J ends, which lost 1 base and 8 bases, there was a span of 18 bases. DNA for the CDR3: TGCGCCAGCAGCCAAGTAGCATTTCGCGTTGTCGATGAGCAGTTCTTC. It codes for CASSQVAFRVVDEQFF.

This sequence joins TRBV29-1 and TRBJ1-2; 7 nucleotides match TRBD1. Looked up from germline, CDR1 is SQVTM and CDR2 is ANQGSEA. Trimming took 7 bases from V and 9 from J; bases not matched to a gene: 11. This CDR3 has 12 residues. CDR3 protein: CSAAGTVSRYTF. CDR3 DNA sequence: TGCAGCGCCGCAGGGACAGTTAGTCGCTACACCTTC.

This sequence joins TRBV11-2 and TRBJ2-3; 11 bases align to TRBD1. Germline V gene sequence: CDR1 SGHAT, CDR2 FQNNGV. The junction had 3 bases not matched to a gene; V was cut back by 3 bases and J by 4 bases. This CDR3 has 15 amino acids. CDR3 bases: TGTGCCAGCAGCTTCGGACAGGGGGCCTCAGATACGCAGTATTTT. Translating gives CASSFGQGASDTQYF.

To note about this clonotype: One junction end disagrees with the germline gene, perhaps due to a read error. This chain uses TRBV7-7 with TRBJ2-1, with 11 bases aligning to TRBD2. Germline V gene data show CDR1 as SSHAT and CDR2 as FNYEAQ (reference sequence). The CDR3 runs to 15 residues. The CDR3 DNA is TGTGCTAGCAGCTCGGGACTAGCGGATTACAATGAGCAGTTCTTC. It translates to CASSSGLADYNEQFF.

V and J are TRBV20-1 and TRBJ2-3, with 8 bases identical to TRBD2. The CDR3 runs 14 residues. In germline, CDR1 is DFQATT, CDR2 SNEGSKA (reference sequence). V trimming: 3 bases; J trimming: 6 bases; junction bases outside the gene matches: 8. The CDR3 region is CSASAGTSSDTQYF. The CDR3 coding sequence is TGCAGTGCTAGTGCCGGGACTAGTTCCGATACGCAGTATTTT.

V gene TRBV11-2 combines with J gene TRBJ1-2; a possible D gene is TRBD1 (5 bases). V lost 6 bases and J 5 bases, leaving 16 bases between the germline ends. Germline loops: CDR1 SGHAT, CDR2 FQNNGV. The CDR3 sequence is 14 residues long. CDR3 region: CASSRGSSGYGYTF. Written as DNA, the CDR3 is TGTGCCAGCAGTCGGGGGTCTTCTGGGTATGGCTACACCTTC.

In its sample, this clonotype was seen many times. V and J are TRBV6-4 and TRBJ1-2; D is ambiguous. CDR1 is MRHNA, CDR2 SNTAGT, per germline. The CDR3 loop spans 13 amino acids. V was cut by 6 bases and J by 6 bases, with 14 bases left in between. The CDR3: CASRLASRHGYTF. CDR3 nucleotides: TGTGCCAGCAGACTCGCCAGTCGCCATGGCTACACCTTC.

The V call is TRBV24-1, the J call TRBJ2-1; D perhaps matches TRBD2 (5 bases). The CDR3 loop spans 13 amino acids. Per the germline V gene, CDR1 is KGHDR and CDR2 is SFDVKD. Trimming removed 4 bases from V and 6 bases from J, with 9 bases in between. Here the CDR3 DNA reads TGTGCCACCAGTGACTCGGACTCCAATGAGCAGTTCTTC. Translation gives CATSDSDSNEQFF.

V gene TRBV5-1 combines with J gene TRBJ1-1; D is ambiguous. The CDR3 is 12 residues long. V was cut by 0 bases and J by 3 bases, with 3 bases left in between. The V gene's germline CDR1 is SGHRS and CDR2 YFSETQ. CDR3 protein: CASSLADTEAFF. The CDR3 coding sequence is TGCGCCAGCAGCTTGGCGGACACTGAAGCTTTCTTT.